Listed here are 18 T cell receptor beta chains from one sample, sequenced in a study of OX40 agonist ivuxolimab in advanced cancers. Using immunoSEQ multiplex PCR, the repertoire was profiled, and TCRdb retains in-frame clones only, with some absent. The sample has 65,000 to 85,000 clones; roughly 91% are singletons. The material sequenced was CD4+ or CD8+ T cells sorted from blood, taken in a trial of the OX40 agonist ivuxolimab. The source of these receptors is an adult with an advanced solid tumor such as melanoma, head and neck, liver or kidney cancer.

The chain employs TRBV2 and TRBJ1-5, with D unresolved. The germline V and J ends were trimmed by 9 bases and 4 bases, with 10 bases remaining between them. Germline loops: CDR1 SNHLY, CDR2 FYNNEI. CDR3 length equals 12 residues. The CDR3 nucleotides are TGTGCCAGTCGGGTTTCAAATCAGCCCCAGCATTTT. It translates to CASRVSNQPQHF.

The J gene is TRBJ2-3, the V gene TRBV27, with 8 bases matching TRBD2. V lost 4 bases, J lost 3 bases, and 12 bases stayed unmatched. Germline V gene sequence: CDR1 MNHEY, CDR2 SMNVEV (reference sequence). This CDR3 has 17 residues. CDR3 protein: CASSSPLRGGGTDTQYF. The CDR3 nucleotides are TGTGCCAGCAGTTCCCCCCTCCGGGGGGGAGGTACAGATACGCAGTATTTT.

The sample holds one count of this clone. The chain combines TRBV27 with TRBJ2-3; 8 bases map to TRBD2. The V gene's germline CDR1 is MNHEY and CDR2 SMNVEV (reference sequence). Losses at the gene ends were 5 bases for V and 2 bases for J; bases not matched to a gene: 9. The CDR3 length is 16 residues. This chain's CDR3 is CASSAPWRGVTDTQYF. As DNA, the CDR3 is TGTGCCAGCAGTGCCCCCTGGCGGGGGGTCACAGATACGCAGTATTTT.

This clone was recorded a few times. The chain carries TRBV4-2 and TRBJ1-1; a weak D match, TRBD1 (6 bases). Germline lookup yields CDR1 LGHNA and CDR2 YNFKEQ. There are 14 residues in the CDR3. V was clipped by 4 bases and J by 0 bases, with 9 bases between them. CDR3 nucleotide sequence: TGTGCCAGCAGCCTCGGACAGATGAACACTGAAGCTTTCTTT. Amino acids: CASSLGQMNTEAFF.

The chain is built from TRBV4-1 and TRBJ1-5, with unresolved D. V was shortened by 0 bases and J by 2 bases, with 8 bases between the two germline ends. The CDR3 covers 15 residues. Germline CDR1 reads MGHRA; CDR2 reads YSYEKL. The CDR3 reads CASSQEKWGNQPQHF. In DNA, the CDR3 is TGCGCCAGCAGCCAAGAAAAATGGGGCAATCAGCCCCAGCATTTT.

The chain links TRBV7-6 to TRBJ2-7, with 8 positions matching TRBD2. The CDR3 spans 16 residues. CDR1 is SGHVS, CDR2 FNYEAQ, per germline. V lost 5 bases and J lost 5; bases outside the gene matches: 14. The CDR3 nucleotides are TGTGCCAGCAGCCATAGTTGGGCGGGAGGCAGGGACGAGCAGTACTTC. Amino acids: CASSHSWAGGRDEQYF. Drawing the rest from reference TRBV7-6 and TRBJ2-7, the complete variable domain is GAGVSQSPRYKVTKRGQDVALRCDPISGHVSLYWYRQALGQGPEFLTYFNYEAQQDKSGLPNDRFSAERPEGSISTLTIQRTEQRDSAMYRCASSHSWAGGRDEQYFGPGTRLTVT.

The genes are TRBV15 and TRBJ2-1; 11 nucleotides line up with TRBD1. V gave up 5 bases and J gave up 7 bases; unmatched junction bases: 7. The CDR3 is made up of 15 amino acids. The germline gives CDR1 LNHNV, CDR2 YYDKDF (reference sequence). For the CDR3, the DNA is TGTGCCACCAGCGGCGGGACAGGGGGGATAAATGAGCAGTTCTTC. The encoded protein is CATSGGTGGINEQFF.

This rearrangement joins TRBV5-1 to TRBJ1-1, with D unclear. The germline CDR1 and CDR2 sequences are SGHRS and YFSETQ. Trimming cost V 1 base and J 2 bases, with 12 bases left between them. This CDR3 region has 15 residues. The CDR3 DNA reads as TGCGCCAGCAGCTTGAATGGGCAGACTAACACTGAAGCTTTCTTT. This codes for CASSLNGQTNTEAFF.

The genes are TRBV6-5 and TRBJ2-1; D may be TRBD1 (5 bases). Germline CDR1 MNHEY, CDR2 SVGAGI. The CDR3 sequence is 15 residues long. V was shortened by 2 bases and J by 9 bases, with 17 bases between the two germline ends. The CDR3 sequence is CASSYGARADGEQFF. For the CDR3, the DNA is TGTGCCAGCAGTTACGGGGCAAGAGCCGACGGTGAGCAGTTCTTC.

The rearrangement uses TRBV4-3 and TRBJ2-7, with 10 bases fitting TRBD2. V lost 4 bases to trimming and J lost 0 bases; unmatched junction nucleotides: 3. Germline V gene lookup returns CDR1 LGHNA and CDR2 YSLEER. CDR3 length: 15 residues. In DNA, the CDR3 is TGCGCCAGCAGCCCACGGACTAGCGGCTCCTACGAGCAGTACTTC. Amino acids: CASSPRTSGSYEQYF.

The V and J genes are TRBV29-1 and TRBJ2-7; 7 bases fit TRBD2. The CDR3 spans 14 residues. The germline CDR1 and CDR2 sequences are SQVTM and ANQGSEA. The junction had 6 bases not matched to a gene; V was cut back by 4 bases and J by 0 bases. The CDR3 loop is CSVVGRENSYEQYF. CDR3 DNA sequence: TGCAGCGTTGTCGGGCGGGAGAACTCCTACGAGCAGTACTTC.

CDR3 nucleotides: TGTGCCAGCAGTGACCCCTGGGCTTGGGACACTGAAGCTTTCTTT. The encoded protein is CASSDPWAWDTEAFF. V and J are TRBV2 and TRBJ1-1; no clear D gene. The CDR3 spans 15 residues. V was pared by 3 bases and J by 3 bases, with 14 bases between. Germline CDR1 SNHLY, CDR2 FYNNEI.

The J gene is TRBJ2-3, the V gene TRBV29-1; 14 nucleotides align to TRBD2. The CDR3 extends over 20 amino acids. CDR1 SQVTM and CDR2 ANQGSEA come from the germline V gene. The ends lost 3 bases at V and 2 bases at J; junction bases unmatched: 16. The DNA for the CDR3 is TGCAGCGTTGATCCCCTAGGGACTAGCGGGAGACGGTCGACCACAGATACGCAGTATTTT. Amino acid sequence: CSVDPLGTSGRRSTTDTQYF.

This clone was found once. In DNA, the CDR3 is TGCGCCAGCAGCCAAGTTTGGGCGCCAGGAAACACCATATATTTT. It codes for CASSQVWAPGNTIYF. The chain uses TRBV4-1 and TRBJ1-3; D not resolved. The CDR3 spans 15 residues. Trimming stripped 1 base from V and 4 bases from J, with 11 bases between. In germline, CDR1 is MGHRA, CDR2 YSYEKL.

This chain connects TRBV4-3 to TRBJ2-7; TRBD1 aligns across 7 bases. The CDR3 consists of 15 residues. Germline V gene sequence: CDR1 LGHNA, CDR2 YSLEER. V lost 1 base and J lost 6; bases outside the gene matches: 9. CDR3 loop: CASSQAPQGEGEQYF. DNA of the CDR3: TGCGCCAGCAGCCAAGCGCCGCAGGGGGAAGGCGAGCAGTACTTC.

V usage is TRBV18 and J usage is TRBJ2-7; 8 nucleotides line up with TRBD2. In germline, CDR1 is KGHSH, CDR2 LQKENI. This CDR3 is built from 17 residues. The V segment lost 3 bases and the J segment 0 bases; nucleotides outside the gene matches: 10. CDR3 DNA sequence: TGTGCCAGCTCACCGAAAGAGCTAGCGGGTGCCTCCTACGAGCAGTACTTC. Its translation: CASSPKELAGASYEQYF.

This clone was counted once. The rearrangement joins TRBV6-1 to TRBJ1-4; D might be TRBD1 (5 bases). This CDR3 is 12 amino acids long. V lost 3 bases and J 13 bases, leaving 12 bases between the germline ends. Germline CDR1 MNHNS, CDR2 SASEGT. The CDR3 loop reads CASSDGGMGLFF. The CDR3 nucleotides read TGTGCCAGCAGTGACGGGGGAATGGGACTGTTTTTT.

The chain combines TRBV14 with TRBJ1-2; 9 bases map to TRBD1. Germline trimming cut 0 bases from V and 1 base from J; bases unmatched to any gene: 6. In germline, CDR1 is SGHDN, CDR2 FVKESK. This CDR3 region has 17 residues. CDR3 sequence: CASSQDRRDRDNYGYTF. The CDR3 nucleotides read TGTGCCAGCAGCCAAGACCGCCGGGACAGGGATAACTATGGCTACACCTTC.